This T cell receptor (beta chain) was captured in a study of blood T cells in healthy people across ages. Study-wide points: Without sorted subsets, naive and antigen-experienced compartments could not be conclusively compared. Estimates based on one million T cells were treated as lower bounds.

This clonotype is a singleton in its sample. The antigen is not known. A read error may produce the germline difference seen at one junction end. The use of a sample-barcoded 5' primer and a J-beta primer mix characterized a second PCR of about 7 to 12 cycles. TCRdb ran MiXCR on the 5' RACE reads and lists one entry per CDR3 protein. The sample consists of about 1.4 million distinct CDR3 sequences, approximately 60% of them appearing once. Germline CDR1 MNHNY, CDR2 SVGAGI (reference sequence). The CDR3 spans 11 residues. Researchers report isolating at least 6.5 million PBMCs per sample. The sequence derives from a man aged 18 to 30 in good health. The sample taken for sequencing was blood. The V gene is TRBV6-6, the J gene TRBJ2-1; unclear D gene. The CDR3 here is CARSYGSEQFF. The CDR3 DNA reads TGTGCCAGAAGTTACGGTTCTGAGCAGTTCTTC.